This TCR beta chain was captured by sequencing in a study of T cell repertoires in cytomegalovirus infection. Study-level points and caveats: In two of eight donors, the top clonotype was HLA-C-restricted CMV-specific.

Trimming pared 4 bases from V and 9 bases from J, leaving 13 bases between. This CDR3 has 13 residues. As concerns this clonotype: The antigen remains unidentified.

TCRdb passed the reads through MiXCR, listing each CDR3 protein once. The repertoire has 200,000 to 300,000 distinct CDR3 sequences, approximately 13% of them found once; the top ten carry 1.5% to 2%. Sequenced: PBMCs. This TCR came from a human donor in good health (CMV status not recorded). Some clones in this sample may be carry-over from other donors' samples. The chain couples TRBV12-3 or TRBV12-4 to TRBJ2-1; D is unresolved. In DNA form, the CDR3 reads TGTGCCAGCAGTTACCGCTCAGTGGCTGAGCAGTTCTTC. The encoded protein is CASSYRSVAEQFF.